One sample yielded the 30 T cell receptor beta chains listed below, sequenced in a study of blood T cell repertoires in COVID-19. Assay used: immunoSEQ multiplex PCR; TCRdb lists only in-frame clones, some missing. This table has about 160,000 clones, around 83% appearing once. The specimen sequenced was PBMCs or T cells enriched from blood (not recorded which). Source of these receptors: a woman between 45 and 60 years old in a cohort exposed to, infected with or recovered from COVID-19 (not recorded which).

This clone was observed a handful of times. The V and J genes are TRBV28 and TRBJ2-7; a possible D gene is TRBD2 (6 bases). From germline, CDR1 is MDHEN and CDR2 SYDVKM. The CDR3 runs 15 residues. Trimming shortened V by 8 bases and J by 2 bases, and 19 bases separated the two germline ends. The CDR3 bases are TGTGCCAGCCGGGGCCTAGCGCAACCGACCTACGAGCAGTACTTC. Amino acid sequence: CASRGLAQPTYEQYF.

The chain is built from TRBV5-6 and TRBJ1-6; D might be TRBD1 (5 bases). Trimming pared 4 bases from V and 3 bases from J, leaving 11 bases between. The CDR3 is 15 residues long. Germline V lookup: CDR1 SGHDT, CDR2 YYEEEE. In DNA, the CDR3 is TGTGCCAGCAGCGCGACAGACTTCTATAATTCACCCCTCCACTTT. Protein sequence: CASSATDFYNSPLHF.

This clone was detected a few times. The CDR3 DNA sequence: TGTGCCAGCAGTAGCATGAATGAGCAGTTCTTC. It is translated as CASSSMNEQFF. The chain employs TRBV28 and TRBJ2-1, with D hard to call. CDR1 and CDR2 (germline): MDHEN, SYDVKM. The CDR3 extends over 11 amino acids. Trimming shortened V by 5 bases and J by 7 bases, and 6 bases separated the two germline ends.

V usage is TRBV24-1 and J usage is TRBJ2-5; 8 nucleotides line up with TRBD1. Germline V CDR1 and CDR2: KGHDR, SFDVKD. The junction had 3 bases not matched to a gene; V was cut back by 7 bases and J by 0 bases. This CDR3 comprises 14 residues. The CDR3, as DNA: TGTGCCACCAGGTCGACAGGGGACCAAGAGACCCAGTACTTC. As protein: CATRSTGDQETQYF.

This clone was recorded a few times. The chain joins TRBV6-5 to TRBJ2-5; tentatively, D is TRBD1 (6 bases). Per germline, CDR1 MNHEY and CDR2 SVGAGI. V lost 6 bases and J 5 bases, leaving 19 bases between the germline ends. This CDR3 is 15 amino acids long. As DNA, the CDR3 is TGTGCCAGCAGCTCACCCGGGACAATCCGGGAGACCCAGTACTTC. Translation: CASSSPGTIRETQYF.

V gene TRBV27 combines with J gene TRBJ1-1; D possibly corresponds to TRBD1 (5 bases). The CDR3 sequence is 14 residues long. Deletions cut 3 bases from V and 4 bases from J, with 12 bases between. Looked up from germline, CDR1 is MNHEY and CDR2 is SMNVEV (reference sequence). For the CDR3, the DNA is TGTGCCAGCAGTTTTGGGGAAAGGGGCACTGAAGCTTTCTTT. Translated, it gives CASSFGERGTEAFF.

The rearrangement uses TRBV28 and TRBJ1-5, with 9 bases matching TRBD1. J lost 7 bases, V lost 7 bases, and 11 bases had no gene match. Per the germline V gene, CDR1 is MDHEN and CDR2 is SYDVKM. There are 15 residues in the CDR3. The CDR3 coding sequence is TGTGCCAGCACCACCATCACAGGGGGCGTGCAGCCCCAGCATTTT. Residues: CASTTITGGVQPQHF.

The rearrangement uses TRBV9 and TRBJ2-1, with D possibly TRBD1 on 6 matching bases. The germline V gene has CDR1 SGDLS and CDR2 YYNGEE. V was pared by 4 bases and J by 9 bases, with 11 bases between. The CDR3 sequence is 12 residues long. The CDR3 loop is CASSSQGSEQFF. In nucleotides, the CDR3 is TGTGCCAGCAGCAGTCAGGGGAGTGAGCAGTTCTTC.

The CDR3 nucleotides read TGTGCCAGCAGTCGAACCCCGGGACAGGGCTATGCAACTAATGAAAAACTGTTTTTT. Residues: CASSRTPGQGYATNEKLFF. The rearrangement uses TRBV2 and TRBJ1-4, with 9 bases lining up with TRBD1. CDR3 length: 19 residues. The germline gives CDR1 SNHLY, CDR2 FYNNEI. V was clipped by 5 bases and J by 0 bases; unmatched bases: 13. Filled out from reference TRBV2 and TRBJ1-4, the complete variable domain reads EPEVTQTPSHQVTQMGQEVILRCVPISNHLYFYWYRQILGQKVEFLVSFYNNEISEKSEIFDDQFSVERPDGSNFTLKIRSTKLEDSAMYFCASSRTPGQGYATNEKLFFGSGTQLSVL.

This clone has just a few counts. This chain uses TRBV29-1 with TRBJ1-1; no definite D call. Germline V gene data show CDR1 as SQVTM and CDR2 as ANQGSEA. The CDR3 runs to 12 residues. The V gene lost 4 bases and the J gene lost 1 base, with 7 bases spanning the gap. CDR3 sequence (DNA): TGCAGCGTTGGGTCCAGGAACACTGAAGCTTTCTTT. Protein sequence: CSVGSRNTEAFF. Combining the CDR3 with reference TRBV29-1 and TRBJ1-1 gives the whole variable domain SAVISQKPSRDICQRGTSLTIQCQVDSQVTMMFWYRQQPGQSLTLIATANQGSEATYESGFVIDKFPISRPNLTFSTLTVSNMSPEDSSIYLCSVGSRNTEAFFGQGTRLTVV.

The chain is built from TRBV27 and TRBJ2-3; TRBD2 might be the D (5 bases). Trimming shortened V by 5 bases and J by 2 bases, and 20 bases separated the two germline ends. The CDR3 loop spans 17 amino acids. The germline CDR1 and CDR2 sequences are MNHEY and SMNVEV (reference sequence). The CDR3 protein is CASSIPTAGSNTDTQYF. CDR3 nucleotide sequence: TGTGCCAGCAGTATTCCTACGGCGGGTTCTAACACAGATACGCAGTATTTT.

The rearrangement joins TRBV9 to TRBJ1-4; D remains unclear. The CDR3 extends over 15 amino acids. Trimming took 5 bases from V and 0 from J, leaving 11 bases between them. Per the germline V gene, CDR1 is SGDLS and CDR2 is YYNGEE. CDR3 nucleotides: TGTGCCAGCAGTCTGAAGCCTGCAACTAATGAAAAACTGTTTTTT. Residues: CASSLKPATNEKLFF. Complete variable domain (other parts from reference TRBV9 and TRBJ1-4): DSGVTQTPKHLITATGQRVTLRCSPRSGDLSVYWYQQSLDQGLQFLIQYYNGEERAKGNILERFSAQQFPDLHSELNLSSLELGDSALYFCASSLKPATNEKLFFGSGTQLSVL.

V gene TRBV7-9 combines with J gene TRBJ1-2; a weak D match, TRBD1 (5 bases). Trimming stripped 1 base from V and 8 bases from J, with 17 bases between. CDR3 length: 15 residues. Per germline, CDR1 SEHNR and CDR2 FQNEAQ (reference sequence). The CDR3 DNA follows: TGTGCCAGCAGCTTAGTGCCCCAGGGAATGTGGGGCTACACCTTC. It is translated as CASSLVPQGMWGYTF.

This clone was seen just once. The CDR3 loop is CASSYSKITTYEQYF. The DNA of the CDR3 is TGTGCCAGCAGTTACTCCAAAATAACAACGTACGAGCAGTACTTC. The chain carries TRBV6-2 or TRBV6-3 and TRBJ2-7; D is unresolved. The germline V gene encodes CDR1 MNHEY and CDR2 SVGEGT. Trimming removed 0 bases from V and 4 bases from J, with 13 bases in between. The CDR3 consists of 15 residues.

The chain recombines TRBV19 with TRBJ1-1; D remains unclear. The ends were cut back, 4 bases at V and 1 base at J, with 10 bases in the middle. CDR3 length: 14 amino acids. Germline lookup yields CDR1 LNHDA and CDR2 SQIVND (reference sequence). The CDR3 reads CASSNRVENTEAFF. The DNA for the CDR3 is TGTGCCAGTAGTAACCGGGTGGAGAACACTGAAGCTTTCTTT.

The chain combines TRBV6-5 with TRBJ2-5; perhaps TRBD2 as D (5 bases). V lost 5 bases and J 5 bases, leaving 15 bases between the germline ends. The CDR3 has 14 residues. Germline assignment: CDR1 MNHEY and CDR2 SVGAGI. The CDR3 DNA reads as TGTGCCAGCAGTACACATTTAACGGGGGAGACCCAGTACTTC. This translates into CASSTHLTGETQYF.

J is TRBJ1-3 and V is TRBV3-1 (or the pseudogene TRBV3-2); no firm D call. Trimming took 1 base from V and 0 from J, leaving 7 bases between them. The germline V gene has CDR1 LGHDT and CDR2 YNNKEL (reference sequence). The CDR3 covers 15 residues. DNA of the CDR3: TGTGCCAGCAGCCAAGGGAGCCTCTCTGGAAACACCATATATTTT. Translated: CASSQGSLSGNTIYF.

This clone was seen only once. The chain couples TRBV2 to TRBJ2-5; a possible D gene is TRBD1 (6 bases). Germline CDR1 SNHLY, CDR2 FYNNEI. Trimming removed 5 bases at V and 5 bases at J, with 15 bases between. The CDR3 runs to 14 residues. The CDR3 nucleotides read TGTGCCAGCAGTCCCAGGGGTTTATGGGAGACCCAGTACTTC. Its protein is CASSPRGLWETQYF.

The V gene is TRBV7-8, the J gene TRBJ1-1; the D is unclear. Germline V gives CDR1 SGHVS, CDR2 FQNEAQ. The CDR3 runs to 14 residues. Trimming removed 4 bases from V and 4 bases from J, with 13 bases in between. CDR3 DNA sequence: TGTGCCAGCAGCTCCCCCCCGGAGATCACTGAAGCTTTCTTT. Translating gives CASSSPPEITEAFF.

V usage is TRBV5-1 and J usage is TRBJ2-7; 12 bases fit TRBD2. V lost 4 bases and J lost 5; bases outside the gene matches: 7. Per the germline V gene, CDR1 is SGHRS and CDR2 is YFSETQ. CDR3 length equals 15 residues. CDR3 DNA sequence: TGCGCCAGCAGCACTAGCGGGGGGCCTCTCGACGAGCAGTACTTC. Translating gives CASSTSGGPLDEQYF.

The chain is built from TRBV15 and TRBJ2-2, with D possibly TRBD1 on 6 matching bases. The CDR3 loop spans 14 amino acids. V lost 6 bases and J lost 4, with 12 bases in between. The germline V gene has CDR1 LNHNV and CDR2 YYDKDF (reference sequence). DNA for the CDR3: TGTGCCACCAGGGGGGCGCGGGCCACCGGGGAGCTGTTTTTT. It specifies CATRGARATGELFF.

V is TRBV7-9 and J is TRBJ1-3, with 7 bases lining up with TRBD1. The CDR3 is made up of 14 amino acids. The V gene end was trimmed by 0 bases and the J gene end by 4 bases; junction bases not matched to a gene: 0. CDR1 is SEHNR and CDR2 is FQNEAQ in the germline V gene (reference sequence). Here the CDR3 reads CASSLAGQGNTIYF. CDR3 DNA: TGTGCCAGCAGCTTAGCGGGACAGGGAAACACCATATATTTT. Variable domain in full (rest from reference TRBV7-9 and TRBJ1-3): DTGVSQNPRHKITKRGQNVTFRCDPISEHNRLYWYRQTLGQGPEFLTYFQNEAQLEKSRLLSDRFSAERPKGSFSTLEIQRTEQGDSAMYLCASSLAGQGNTIYFGEGSWLTVV.

The chain is built from TRBV11-2 and TRBJ2-5, with D tentatively TRBD2 (5 bases). CDR3 length: 16 amino acids. V was shortened by 4 bases and J by 1 base, with 16 bases between the two germline ends. Germline CDR1 and CDR2: SGHAT and FQNNGV. Written as DNA, the CDR3 is TGTGCCAGCAGCTCCGGACGGGGTGGCCCCCAAGAGACCCAGTACTTC. As protein: CASSSGRGGPQETQYF.

In its sample, this clone was seen a few times. The chain links TRBV25-1 to TRBJ1-3, with D possibly being TRBD1 (5 bases). Per the germline V gene, CDR1 is MGHDK and CDR2 is SYGVNS. The CDR3 length is 15 residues. Trimming removed 2 bases at V and 2 bases at J, with 10 bases between. CDR3 coding DNA: TGTGCCAGCAGTGAAAATATAGGGGCTGGAAACACCATATATTTT. Translation: CASSENIGAGNTIYF.

The V and J genes are TRBV9 and TRBJ2-1; D perhaps matches TRBD2 (6 bases). There are 17 residues in the CDR3. V lost 0 bases, J lost 4 bases, and 17 bases lay in between. Germline-derived CDR1 and CDR2 are SGDLS and YYNGEE. CDR3 loop: CASSVGIIGRLYNEQFF. CDR3 bases: TGTGCCAGCAGCGTAGGAATCATCGGGAGACTATACAATGAGCAGTTCTTC.

The V gene is TRBV11-2, the J gene TRBJ1-2; 10 bases map to TRBD1. This CDR3 has 16 amino acids. J gave up 6 bases and V 5 bases, and 12 bases lay outside the gene matches. Per the germline V gene, CDR1 is SGHAT and CDR2 is FQNNGV. CDR3 DNA sequence: TGTGCCAGCAGCCCAACGGGACAGGGGTCGGTAGATGGCTACACCTTC. This encodes CASSPTGQGSVDGYTF.

The chain carries TRBV9 and TRBJ2-7; TRBD2 might be the D (6 bases). The germline CDR1 and CDR2 sequences are SGDLS and YYNGEE. The length of the CDR3 is 13 residues. The ends were cut back, 3 bases at V and 3 bases at J, with 10 bases in the middle. The CDR3 loop reads CASSEGGYYEQYF. In DNA form, the CDR3 reads TGTGCCAGCAGCGAGGGAGGTTACTACGAGCAGTACTTC.

This clone was counted once. The genes are TRBV5-4 and TRBJ2-1, with 7 positions matching TRBD2. This CDR3 contains 15 residues. CDR1 is SGHNT, CDR2 YYREEE, per germline (reference sequence). Unmatched junction bases numbered 8, after V lost 5 bases and J lost 3 bases. CDR3 loop: CASRAPGGLYNEQFF. DNA of the CDR3: TGTGCCAGCAGAGCTCCGGGGGGACTCTACAATGAGCAGTTCTTC.

A few counts support this clone. V usage is TRBV27 and J usage is TRBJ1-5; 7 positions agree with TRBD1. The CDR3 runs to 14 residues. Germline V lookup: CDR1 MNHEY, CDR2 SMNVEV (reference sequence). With V trimmed by 4 bases and J by 0 bases, 0 bases remained unmatched. The CDR3 nucleotides are TGTGCCAGCAGTTGGGACAGTAGCAATCAGCCCCAGCATTTT. This codes for CASSWDSSNQPQHF.

This CDR3 is CATTLGSDPYNEQFF. The CDR3 DNA reads TGTGCCACGACCCTGGGGAGCGATCCCTACAATGAGCAGTTCTTC. This chain uses TRBV10-3 with TRBJ2-1, with D possibly being TRBD2 (5 bases). The CDR3 totals 15 residues. V lost 10 bases and J lost 2, with 18 bases in between. CDR1 and CDR2 (germline): ENHRY, SYGVKD.